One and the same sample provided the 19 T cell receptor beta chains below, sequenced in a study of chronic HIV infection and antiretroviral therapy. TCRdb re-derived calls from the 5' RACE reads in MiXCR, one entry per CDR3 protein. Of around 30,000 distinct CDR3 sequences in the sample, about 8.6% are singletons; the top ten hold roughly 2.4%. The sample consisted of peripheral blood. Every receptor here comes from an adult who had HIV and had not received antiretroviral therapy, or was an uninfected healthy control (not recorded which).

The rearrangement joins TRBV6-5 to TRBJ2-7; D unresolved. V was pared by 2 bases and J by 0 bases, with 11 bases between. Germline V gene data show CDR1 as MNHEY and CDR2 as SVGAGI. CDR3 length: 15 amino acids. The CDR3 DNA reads TGTGCCAGCAGTTACGGCCCGCCTATCTCCTACGAGCAGTACTTC. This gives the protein CASSYGPPISYEQYF.

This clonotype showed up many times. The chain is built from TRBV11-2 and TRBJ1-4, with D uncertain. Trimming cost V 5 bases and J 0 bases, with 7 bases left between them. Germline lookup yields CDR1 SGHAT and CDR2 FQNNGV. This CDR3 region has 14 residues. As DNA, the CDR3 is TGTGCCAGCAGCCCCCCCGCAACTAATGAAAAACTGTTTTTT. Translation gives CASSPPATNEKLFF.

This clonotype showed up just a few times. This CDR3 is CASGLGRLAVYNEQFF. DNA for the CDR3: TGTGCTAGTGGTTTGGGTAGACTAGCCGTCTACAATGAGCAGTTCTTC. This chain links TRBV12-5 with TRBJ2-1, with 7 bases fitting TRBD2. Germline V gene lookup returns CDR1 LGHNT and CDR2 FRNRAP. The trim removed 1 base at V and 3 bases at J, leaving 6 bases unmatched. The CDR3 is 16 amino acids.

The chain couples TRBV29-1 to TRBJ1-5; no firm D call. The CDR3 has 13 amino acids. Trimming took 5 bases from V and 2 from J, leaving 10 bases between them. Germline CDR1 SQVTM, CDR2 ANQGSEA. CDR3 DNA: TGCAGCGTTAGAGCTGAGGGCAATCAGCCCCAGCATTTT. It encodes CSVRAEGNQPQHF.

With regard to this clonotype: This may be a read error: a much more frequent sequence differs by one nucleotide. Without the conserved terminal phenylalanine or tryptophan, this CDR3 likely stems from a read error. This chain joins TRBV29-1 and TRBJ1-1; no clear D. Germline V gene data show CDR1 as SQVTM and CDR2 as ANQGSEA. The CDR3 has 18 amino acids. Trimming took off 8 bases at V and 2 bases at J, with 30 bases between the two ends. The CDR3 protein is CSFFGLLPRRGLNTEAFS. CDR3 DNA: TGCAGCTTCTTTGGACTCTTACCGAGACGGGGTTTAAACACTGAAGCTTTCTCT.

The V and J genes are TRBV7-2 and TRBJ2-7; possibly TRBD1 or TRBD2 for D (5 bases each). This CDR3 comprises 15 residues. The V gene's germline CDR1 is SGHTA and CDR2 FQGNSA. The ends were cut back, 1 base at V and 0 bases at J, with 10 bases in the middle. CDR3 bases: TGTGCCAGCAGCTTAGATTCAGGGAGCTCCTACGAGCAGTACTTC. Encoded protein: CASSLDSGSSYEQYF.

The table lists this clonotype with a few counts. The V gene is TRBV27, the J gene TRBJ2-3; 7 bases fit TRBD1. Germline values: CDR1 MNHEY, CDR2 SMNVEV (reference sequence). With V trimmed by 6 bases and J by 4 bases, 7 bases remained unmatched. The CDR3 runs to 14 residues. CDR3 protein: CASSPTGSSDTQYF. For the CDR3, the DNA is TGTGCCAGCAGCCCGACAGGGTCGTCAGATACGCAGTATTTT.

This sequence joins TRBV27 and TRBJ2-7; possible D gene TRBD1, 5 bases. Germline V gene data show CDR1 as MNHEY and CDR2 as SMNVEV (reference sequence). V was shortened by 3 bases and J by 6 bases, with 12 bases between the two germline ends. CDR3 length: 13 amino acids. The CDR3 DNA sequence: TGTGCCAGCAGTTTCGTGACAGAGAGCGAGCAGTACTTC. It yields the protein CASSFVTESEQYF.

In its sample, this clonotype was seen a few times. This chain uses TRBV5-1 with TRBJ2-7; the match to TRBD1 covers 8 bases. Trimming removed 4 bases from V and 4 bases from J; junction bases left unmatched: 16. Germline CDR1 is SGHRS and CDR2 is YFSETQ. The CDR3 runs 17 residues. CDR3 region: CASSLAPGGASGYEQYF. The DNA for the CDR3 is TGCGCCAGCAGCCTCGCCCCAGGGGGCGCGTCGGGGTACGAGCAGTACTTC.

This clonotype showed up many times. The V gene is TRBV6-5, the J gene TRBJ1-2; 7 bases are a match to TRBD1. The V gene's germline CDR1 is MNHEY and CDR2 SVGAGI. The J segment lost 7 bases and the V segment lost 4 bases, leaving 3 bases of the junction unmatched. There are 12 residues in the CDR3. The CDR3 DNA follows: TGTGCCAGCAGTTTTACAGGGGCTGGCTACACCTTC. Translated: CASSFTGAGYTF.

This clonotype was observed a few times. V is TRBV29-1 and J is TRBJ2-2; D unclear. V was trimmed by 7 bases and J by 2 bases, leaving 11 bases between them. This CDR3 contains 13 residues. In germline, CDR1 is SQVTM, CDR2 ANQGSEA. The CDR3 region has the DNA TGCAGCGACCGTAGACACAACACCGGGGAGCTGTTTTTT. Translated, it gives CSDRRHNTGELFF.

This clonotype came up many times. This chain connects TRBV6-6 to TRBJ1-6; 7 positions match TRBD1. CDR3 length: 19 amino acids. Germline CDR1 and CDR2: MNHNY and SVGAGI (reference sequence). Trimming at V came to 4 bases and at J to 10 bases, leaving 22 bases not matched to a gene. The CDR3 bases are TGTGCCAGCAGTTTCCATTCCATTTCATTGCGACAGGGAGACTCACCCCTCCACTTT. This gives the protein CASSFHSISLRQGDSPLHF.

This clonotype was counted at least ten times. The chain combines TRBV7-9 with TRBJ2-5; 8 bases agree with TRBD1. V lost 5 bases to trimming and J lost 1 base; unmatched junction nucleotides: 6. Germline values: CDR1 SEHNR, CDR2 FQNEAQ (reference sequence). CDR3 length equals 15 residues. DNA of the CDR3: TGTGCCAGCAGCCGCCAGGACAGGGCCCAAGAGACCCAGTACTTC. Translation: CASSRQDRAQETQYF.

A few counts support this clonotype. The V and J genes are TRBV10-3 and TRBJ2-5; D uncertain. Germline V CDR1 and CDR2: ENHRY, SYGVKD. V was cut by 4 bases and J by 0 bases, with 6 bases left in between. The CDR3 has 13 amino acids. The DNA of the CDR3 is TGTGCCATCAGTGGGCGGTACCAAGAGACCCAGTACTTC. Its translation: CAISGRYQETQYF.

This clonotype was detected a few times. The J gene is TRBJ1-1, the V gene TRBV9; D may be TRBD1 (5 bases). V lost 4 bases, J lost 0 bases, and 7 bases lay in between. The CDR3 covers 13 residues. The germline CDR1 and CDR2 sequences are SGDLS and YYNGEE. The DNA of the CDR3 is TGTGCCAGCAGCTTCAGGGTGAACACTGAAGCTTTCTTT. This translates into CASSFRVNTEAFF.

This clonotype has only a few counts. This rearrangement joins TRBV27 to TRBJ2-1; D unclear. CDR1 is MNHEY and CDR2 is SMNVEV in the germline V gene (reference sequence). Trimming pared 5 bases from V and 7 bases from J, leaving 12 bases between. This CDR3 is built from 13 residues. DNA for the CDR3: TGTGCCAGCAGTCGTAGAGAACGGAATGAGCAGTTCTTC. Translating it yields CASSRRERNEQFF.

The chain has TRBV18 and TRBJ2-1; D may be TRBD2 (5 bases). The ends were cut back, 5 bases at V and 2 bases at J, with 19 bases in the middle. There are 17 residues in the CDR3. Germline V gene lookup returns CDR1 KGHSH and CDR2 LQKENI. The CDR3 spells CASSATNPDSPYNEQFF. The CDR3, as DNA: TGTGCCAGCTCAGCCACAAATCCGGACTCTCCCTACAATGAGCAGTTCTTC.

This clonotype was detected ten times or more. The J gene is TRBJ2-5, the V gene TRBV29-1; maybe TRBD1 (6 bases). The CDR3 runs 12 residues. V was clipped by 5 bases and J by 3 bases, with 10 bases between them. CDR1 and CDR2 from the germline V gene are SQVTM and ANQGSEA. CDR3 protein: CSVFPGEETQYF. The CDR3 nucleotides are TGCAGCGTTTTCCCAGGGGAAGAGACCCAGTACTTC.

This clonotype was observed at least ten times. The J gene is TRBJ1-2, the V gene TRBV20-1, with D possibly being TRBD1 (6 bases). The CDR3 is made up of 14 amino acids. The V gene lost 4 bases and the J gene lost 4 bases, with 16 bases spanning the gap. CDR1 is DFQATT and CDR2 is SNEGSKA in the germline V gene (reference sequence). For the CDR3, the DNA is TGCAGTGCTAAGGACACTCGGGGGGCCTATGGCTACACCTTC. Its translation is CSAKDTRGAYGYTF.